This TCR beta chain was recovered during a study of STAT3 mutations in large granular lymphocyte leukemia. Looking at the study overall: Immunosuppressive therapy was given to more than half of T-LGLL patients. Overall study findings and caveats: Every T-LGLL patient had at least one immunodominant TCRbeta clonotype. All newly emerging clones after therapy were STAT3 wild type. Clonal expansion was inferred from samples taken at other timepoints.

Regarding this clone: The antigen remains unidentified.

TCRbeta libraries averaged around 38,000 productive templates per sample. Measured with immunoSEQ multiplex PCR; TCRdb has only the in-frame clones, and not every one. The sample includes about 9,100 clones, more than 85% of them seen just once. The material sequenced was peripheral blood mononuclear cells. This TCR was recovered from a man in his 60s with T-cell large granular lymphocyte leukemia. Some clones in this sample may be carry-over from other donors' samples.

CDR3 sequence reads: CASSLSTGPYEQYF. The CDR3 nucleotides read TGTGCCAGCTCACTTTCTACAGGACCCTACGAGCAGTACTTC. The genes are TRBV18 and TRBJ2-7, with D possibly TRBD1 on 5 matching bases. The CDR3 consists of 14 residues. V was trimmed by 4 bases and J by 2 bases, leaving 12 bases between them. Germline CDR1 KGHSH, CDR2 LQKENI.